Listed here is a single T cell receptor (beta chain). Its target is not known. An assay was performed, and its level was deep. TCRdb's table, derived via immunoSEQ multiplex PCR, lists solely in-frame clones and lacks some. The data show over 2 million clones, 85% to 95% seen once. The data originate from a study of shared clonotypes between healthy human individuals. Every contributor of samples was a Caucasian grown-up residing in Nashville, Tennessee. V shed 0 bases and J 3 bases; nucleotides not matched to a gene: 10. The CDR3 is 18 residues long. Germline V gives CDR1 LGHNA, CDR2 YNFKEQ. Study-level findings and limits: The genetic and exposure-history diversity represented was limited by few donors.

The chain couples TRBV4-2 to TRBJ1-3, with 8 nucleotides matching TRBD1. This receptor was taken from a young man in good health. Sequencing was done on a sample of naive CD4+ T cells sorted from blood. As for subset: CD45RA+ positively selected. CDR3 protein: CASSQDGSQGAIGNTIYF. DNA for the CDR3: TGTGCCAGCAGCCAAGACGGTTCTCAGGGGGCCATTGGAAACACCATATATTTT.